This TCR beta chain emerged from a study of naive and memory T cell subsets. After removal of 5 bases from V and 3 bases from J, the junction contained 7 bases not matched to a gene. The CDR3 consists of 15 residues. Per the germline V gene, CDR1 is MNHEY and CDR2 is SVGAGI. This clonotype was seen more than once but under ten times. As yet, its antigen is unknown. General study findings and limits: Over 95% of naive TCR sequences appeared only once after error correction, unlike memory subsets.

Both TRBC1 and TRBC2 were covered by a beta constant-region primer of two equimolar oligonucleotides. TCRdb reprocessed the UMI-ligation and nested PCR reads via MiXCR and lists one record per CDR3 protein. The data contain some 150,000 distinct CDR3 sequences, about 18% of them singletons. The receptor comes from a human donor in good health. This chain connects TRBV6-5 to TRBJ2-3, with 8 bases aligning to TRBD2. Sequenced: naive CD4+ T cells from blood. In DNA, the CDR3 is TGTGCCAGCAGTCCCTTACTAGCGGAAACAGATACGCAGTATTTT. Its translation: CASSPLLAETDTQYF.